This T cell receptor beta chain emerged from a study of blood T cells in healthy people across ages. Study information: The capture of about one barcoded beta molecule per two T cells was achieved by template switching. Study outcomes and limitations: Greater diversity and more naive CD4+ cells were seen in long-lived donors than in aged donors.

Trimming removed 2 bases at V and 13 bases at J, with 18 bases between. CDR3 length: 14 residues. Germline assignment: CDR1 KGHSY and CDR2 FQNENV. Of note for this clonotype: What it binds is not known.

Alongside a J-beta primer mix, a sample-barcoded 5' primer served in a second PCR lasting roughly 7 to 11 cycles. At least 3 million CDR3-containing paired-end reads were obtained per sample. Via MiXCR, TCRdb re-called the 5' RACE reads, giving one row per CDR3 protein. The sample includes 780,000 or so distinct CDR3 sequences, less than 70% seen only once; the top ten take about 42%. This clonotype was obtained from a man older than 75 in good health. The chain recombines TRBV16 with TRBJ2-4; a weak D match, TRBD1 (6 bases). The sequencing input was blood. The CDR3 region is CASSQNLKQGEQYF. The CDR3 nucleotides are TGTGCCAGCAGCCAAAACCTAAAACAGGGAGAGCAGTACTTC.